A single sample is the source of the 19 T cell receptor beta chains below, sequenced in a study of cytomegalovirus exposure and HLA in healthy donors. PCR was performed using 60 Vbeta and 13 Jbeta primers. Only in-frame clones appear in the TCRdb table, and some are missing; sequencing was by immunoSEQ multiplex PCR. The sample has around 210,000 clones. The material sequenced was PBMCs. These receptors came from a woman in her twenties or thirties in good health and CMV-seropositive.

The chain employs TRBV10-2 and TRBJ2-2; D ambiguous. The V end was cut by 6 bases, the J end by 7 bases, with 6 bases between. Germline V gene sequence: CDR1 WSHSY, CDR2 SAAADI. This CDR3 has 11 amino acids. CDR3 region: CASSPFGELFF. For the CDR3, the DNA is TGCGCCAGCAGCCCCTTCGGGGAGCTGTTTTTT.

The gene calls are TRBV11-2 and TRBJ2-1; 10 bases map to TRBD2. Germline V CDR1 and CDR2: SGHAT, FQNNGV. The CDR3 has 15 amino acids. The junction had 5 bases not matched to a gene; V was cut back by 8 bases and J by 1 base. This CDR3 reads CASGWTSGSYNEQFF. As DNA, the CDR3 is TGTGCCAGCGGGTGGACTAGCGGTTCCTACAATGAGCAGTTCTTC.

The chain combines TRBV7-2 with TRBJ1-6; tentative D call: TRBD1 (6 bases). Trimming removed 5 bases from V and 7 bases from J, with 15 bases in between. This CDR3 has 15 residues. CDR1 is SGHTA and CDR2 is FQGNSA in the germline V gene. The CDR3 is CASSPGQSSNSPLHF. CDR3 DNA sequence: TGTGCCAGCAGCCCCGGACAGTCGAGCAATTCACCCCTCCACTTT.

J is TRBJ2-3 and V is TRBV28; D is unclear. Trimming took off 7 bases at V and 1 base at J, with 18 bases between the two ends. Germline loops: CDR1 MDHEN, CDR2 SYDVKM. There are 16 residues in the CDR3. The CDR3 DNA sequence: TGTGCCAGCACCCTTTGGGCCATTTCTGGCACAGATACGCAGTATTTT. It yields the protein CASTLWAISGTDTQYF.

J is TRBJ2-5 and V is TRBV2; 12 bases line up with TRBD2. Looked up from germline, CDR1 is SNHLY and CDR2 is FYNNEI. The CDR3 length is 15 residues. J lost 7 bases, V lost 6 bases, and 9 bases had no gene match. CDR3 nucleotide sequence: TGTGCCAGCAGCCCACTAGCGGGGGGTTCTAGGACCCAGTACTTC. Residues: CASSPLAGGSRTQYF.

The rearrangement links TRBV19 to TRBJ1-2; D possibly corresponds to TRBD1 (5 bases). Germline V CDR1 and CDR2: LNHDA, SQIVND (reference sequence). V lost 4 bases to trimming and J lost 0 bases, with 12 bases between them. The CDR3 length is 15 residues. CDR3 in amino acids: CASSTIQAANYGYTF. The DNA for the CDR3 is TGTGCCAGTAGTACGATACAGGCTGCTAACTATGGCTACACCTTC.

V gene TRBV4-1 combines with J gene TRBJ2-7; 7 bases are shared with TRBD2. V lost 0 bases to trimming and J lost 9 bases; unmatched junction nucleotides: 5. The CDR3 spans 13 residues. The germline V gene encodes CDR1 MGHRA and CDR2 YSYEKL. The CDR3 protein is CASSQDVGGRQYF. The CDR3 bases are TGCGCCAGCAGCCAAGATGTGGGGGGGAGGCAGTACTTC.

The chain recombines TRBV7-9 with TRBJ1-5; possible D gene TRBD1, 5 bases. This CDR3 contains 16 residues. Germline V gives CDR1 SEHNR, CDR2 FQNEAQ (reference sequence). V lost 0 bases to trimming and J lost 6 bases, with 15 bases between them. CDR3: CASSLAWQGDGQPQHF. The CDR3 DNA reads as TGTGCCAGCAGCTTAGCTTGGCAGGGCGACGGTCAGCCCCAGCATTTT.

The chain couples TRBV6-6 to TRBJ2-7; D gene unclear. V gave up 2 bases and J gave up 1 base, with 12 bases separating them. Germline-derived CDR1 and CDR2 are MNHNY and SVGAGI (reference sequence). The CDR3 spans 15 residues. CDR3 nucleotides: TGTGCCAGCAGTTACACGGTATCGTCTTCCTACGAGCAGTACTTC. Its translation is CASSYTVSSSYEQYF.

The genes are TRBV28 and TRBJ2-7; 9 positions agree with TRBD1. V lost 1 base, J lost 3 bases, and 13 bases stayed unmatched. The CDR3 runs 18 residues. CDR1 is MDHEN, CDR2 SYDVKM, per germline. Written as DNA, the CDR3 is TGTGCCAGCAGTTTATACCGGACAGGGGTTGGGAACCTCTACGAGCAGTACTTC. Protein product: CASSLYRTGVGNLYEQYF.

Here the CDR3 reads CASLPLEGRTRSSYNEQFF. Here the CDR3 DNA reads TGTGCCAGCCTACCTTTAGAAGGGAGGACCAGGAGCTCCTACAATGAGCAGTTCTTC. V and J are TRBV18 and TRBJ2-1; TRBD2 is a possible D gene (6 bases). The germline gives CDR1 KGHSH, CDR2 LQKENI. The germline V and J ends were trimmed by 8 bases and 0 bases, with 26 bases remaining between them. The CDR3 spans 19 residues.

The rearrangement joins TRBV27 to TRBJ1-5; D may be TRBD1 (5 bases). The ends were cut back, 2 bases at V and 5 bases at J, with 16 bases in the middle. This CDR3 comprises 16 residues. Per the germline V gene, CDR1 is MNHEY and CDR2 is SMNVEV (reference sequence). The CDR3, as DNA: TGTGCCAGCAGTTTAGGCCCGGACATGGGCTATCAGCCCCAGCATTTT. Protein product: CASSLGPDMGYQPQHF.

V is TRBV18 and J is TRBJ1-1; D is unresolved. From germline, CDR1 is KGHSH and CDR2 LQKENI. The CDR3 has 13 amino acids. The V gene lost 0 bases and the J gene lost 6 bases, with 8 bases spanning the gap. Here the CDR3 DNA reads TGTGCCAGCTCACCACCAGGGAGGGCTGAAGCTTTCTTT. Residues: CASSPPGRAEAFF.

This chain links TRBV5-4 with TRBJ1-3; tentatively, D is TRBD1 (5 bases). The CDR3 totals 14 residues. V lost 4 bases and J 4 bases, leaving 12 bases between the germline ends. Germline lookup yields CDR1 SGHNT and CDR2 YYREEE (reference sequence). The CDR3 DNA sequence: TGTGCCAGCAGCCCGGGGGGAGGAGGAAACACCATATATTTT. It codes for CASSPGGGGNTIYF.

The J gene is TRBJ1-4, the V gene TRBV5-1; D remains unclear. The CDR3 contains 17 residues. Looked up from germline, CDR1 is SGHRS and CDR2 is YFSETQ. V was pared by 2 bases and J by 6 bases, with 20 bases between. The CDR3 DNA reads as TGCGCCAGCAGCTTTATTCGTCCGAAACTATATGATGAAAAACTGTTTTTT. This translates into CASSFIRPKLYDEKLFF.

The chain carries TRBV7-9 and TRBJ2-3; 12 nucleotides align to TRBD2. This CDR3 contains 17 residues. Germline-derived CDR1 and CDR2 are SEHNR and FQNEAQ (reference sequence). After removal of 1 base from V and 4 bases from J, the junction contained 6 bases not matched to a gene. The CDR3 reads CASSLGETSGGPDTQYF. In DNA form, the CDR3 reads TGTGCCAGCAGCTTAGGGGAGACTAGCGGGGGACCAGATACGCAGTATTTT.

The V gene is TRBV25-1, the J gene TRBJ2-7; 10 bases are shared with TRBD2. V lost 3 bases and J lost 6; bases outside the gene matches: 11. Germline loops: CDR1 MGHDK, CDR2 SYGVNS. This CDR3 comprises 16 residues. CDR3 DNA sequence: TGTGCCAGCAGTGACGTCACCGGGACTAGCGATTCCGAGCAGTACTTC. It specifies CASSDVTGTSDSEQYF.

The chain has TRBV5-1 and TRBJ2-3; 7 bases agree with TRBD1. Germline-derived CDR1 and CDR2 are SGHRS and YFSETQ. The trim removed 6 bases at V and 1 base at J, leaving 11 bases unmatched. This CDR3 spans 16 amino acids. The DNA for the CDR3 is TGCGCCAGCACCAGGGAAGGGGGCTGGGGCACAGATACGCAGTATTTT. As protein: CASTREGGWGTDTQYF.

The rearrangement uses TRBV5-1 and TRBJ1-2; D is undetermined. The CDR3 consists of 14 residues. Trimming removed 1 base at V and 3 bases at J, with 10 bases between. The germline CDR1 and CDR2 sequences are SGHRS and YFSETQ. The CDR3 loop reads CASSLRGGDYGYTF. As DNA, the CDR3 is TGCGCCAGCAGCTTGCGGGGAGGAGACTATGGCTACACCTTC.